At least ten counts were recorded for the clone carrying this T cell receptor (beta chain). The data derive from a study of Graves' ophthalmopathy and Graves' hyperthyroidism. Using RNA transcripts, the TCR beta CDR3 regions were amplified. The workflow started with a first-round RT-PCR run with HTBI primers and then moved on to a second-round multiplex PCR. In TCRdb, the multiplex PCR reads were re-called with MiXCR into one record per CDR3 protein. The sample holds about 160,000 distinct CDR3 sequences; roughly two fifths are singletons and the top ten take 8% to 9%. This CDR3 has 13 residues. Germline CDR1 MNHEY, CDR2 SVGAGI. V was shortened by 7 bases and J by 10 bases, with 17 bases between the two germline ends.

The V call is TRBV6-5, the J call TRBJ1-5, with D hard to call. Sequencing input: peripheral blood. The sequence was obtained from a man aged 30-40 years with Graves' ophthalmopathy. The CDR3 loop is CASNGKFAQPQHF. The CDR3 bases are TGTGCCAGCAACGGGAAGTTCGCCCAACCCCAGCATTTT.